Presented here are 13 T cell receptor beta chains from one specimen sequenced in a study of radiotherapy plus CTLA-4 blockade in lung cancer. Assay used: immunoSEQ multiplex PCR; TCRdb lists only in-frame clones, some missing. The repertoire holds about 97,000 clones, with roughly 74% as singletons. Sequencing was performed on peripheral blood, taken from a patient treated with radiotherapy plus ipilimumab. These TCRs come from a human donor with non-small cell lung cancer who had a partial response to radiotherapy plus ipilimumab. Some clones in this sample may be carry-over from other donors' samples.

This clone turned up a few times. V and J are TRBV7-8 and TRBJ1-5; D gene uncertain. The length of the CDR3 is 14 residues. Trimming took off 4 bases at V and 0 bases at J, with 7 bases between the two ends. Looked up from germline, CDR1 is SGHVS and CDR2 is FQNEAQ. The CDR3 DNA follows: TGTGCCAGCAGCTCCCAGTATAGCAATCAGCCCCAGCATTTT. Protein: CASSSQYSNQPQHF.

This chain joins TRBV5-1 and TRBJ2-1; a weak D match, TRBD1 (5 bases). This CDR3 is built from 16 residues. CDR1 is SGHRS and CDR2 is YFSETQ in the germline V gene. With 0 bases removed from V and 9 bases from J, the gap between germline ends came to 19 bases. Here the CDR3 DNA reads TGCGCCAGCAGCTTGGCGGTGTTCAGGGATGCAAGTGAGCAGTTCTTC. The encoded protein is CASSLAVFRDASEQFF.

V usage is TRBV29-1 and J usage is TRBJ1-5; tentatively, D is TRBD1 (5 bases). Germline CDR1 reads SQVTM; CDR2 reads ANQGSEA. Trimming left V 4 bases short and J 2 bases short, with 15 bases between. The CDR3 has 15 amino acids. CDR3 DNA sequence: TGCAGCGTTGTTGAGGGCGGAGGGGGCAATCAGCCCCAGCATTTT. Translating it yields CSVVEGGGGNQPQHF.

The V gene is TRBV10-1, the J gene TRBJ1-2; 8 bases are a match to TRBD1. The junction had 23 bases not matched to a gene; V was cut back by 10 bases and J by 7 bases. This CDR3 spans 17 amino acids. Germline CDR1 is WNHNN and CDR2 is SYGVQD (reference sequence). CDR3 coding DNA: TGCGCCAACACGGCCTCACAGGGGGGACAGTCGTCGGCTGGCTACACCTTC. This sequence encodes CANTASQGGQSSAGYTF.

The CDR3 sequence is CASSLELAGRNEQFF. The CDR3 DNA sequence: TGTGCCAGCAGCTTAGAACTAGCGGGTAGGAATGAGCAGTTCTTC. This chain joins TRBV11-2 and TRBJ2-1; 9 bases fit TRBD2. Germline CDR1 is SGHAT and CDR2 is FQNNGV. CDR3 length: 15 residues. J was trimmed by 7 bases and V by 0 bases; bases with no gene match: 4.

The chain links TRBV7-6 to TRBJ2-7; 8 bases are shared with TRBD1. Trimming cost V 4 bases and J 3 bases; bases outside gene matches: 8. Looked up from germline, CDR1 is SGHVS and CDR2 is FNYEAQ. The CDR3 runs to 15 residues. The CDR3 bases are TGTGCCAGCAGCTCTTATGGGGGGACAGGCTACGAGCAGTACTTC. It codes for CASSSYGGTGYEQYF.

This chain's CDR3 is CASSSRTGTDTQYF. For the CDR3, the DNA is TGTGCCAGCAGCTCCCGGACAGGGACAGATACGCAGTATTTT. The chain links TRBV9 to TRBJ2-3, with TRBD1 identical over 8 bases. Germline-derived CDR1 and CDR2 are SGDLS and YYNGEE. This CDR3 has 14 residues. The V gene end was trimmed by 4 bases and the J gene end by 3 bases; junction bases not matched to a gene: 4.

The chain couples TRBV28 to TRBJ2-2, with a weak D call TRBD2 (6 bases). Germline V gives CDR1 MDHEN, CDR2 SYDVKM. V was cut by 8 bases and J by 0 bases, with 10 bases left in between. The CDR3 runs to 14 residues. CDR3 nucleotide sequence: TGTGCCAGCCGAGGGACTGCGAACACCGGGGAGCTGTTTTTT. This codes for CASRGTANTGELFF.

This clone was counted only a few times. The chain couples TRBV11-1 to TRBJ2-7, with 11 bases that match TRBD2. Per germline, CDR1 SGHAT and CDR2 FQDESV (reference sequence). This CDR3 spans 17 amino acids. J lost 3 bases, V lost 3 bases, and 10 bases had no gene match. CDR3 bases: TGTGCCAGCAGCTTGGCCCCCCTGACTAGCGGGGTCTACGAGCAGTACTTC. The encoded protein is CASSLAPLTSGVYEQYF.

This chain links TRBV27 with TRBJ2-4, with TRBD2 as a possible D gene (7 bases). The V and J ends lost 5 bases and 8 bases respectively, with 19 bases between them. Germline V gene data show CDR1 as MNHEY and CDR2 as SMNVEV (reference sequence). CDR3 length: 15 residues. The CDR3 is CASSPRLVGGDIQYF. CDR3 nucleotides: TGTGCCAGCAGTCCAAGACTAGTAGGGGGGGACATTCAGTACTTC.

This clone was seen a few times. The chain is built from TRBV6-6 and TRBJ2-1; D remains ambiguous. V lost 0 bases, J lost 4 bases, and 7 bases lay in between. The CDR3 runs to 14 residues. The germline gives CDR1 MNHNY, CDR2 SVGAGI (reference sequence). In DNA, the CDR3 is TGTGCCAGCAGTTACTCCGCAGTTTACAATGAGCAGTTCTTC. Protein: CASSYSAVYNEQFF.

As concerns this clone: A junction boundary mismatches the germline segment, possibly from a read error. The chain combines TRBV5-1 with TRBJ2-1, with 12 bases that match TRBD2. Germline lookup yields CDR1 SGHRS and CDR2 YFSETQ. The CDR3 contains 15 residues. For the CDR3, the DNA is TGCGCCAGCAGCCTGACTAGCGGGGGATACAGTGAGCAGTTCTTC. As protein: CASSLTSGGYSEQFF.

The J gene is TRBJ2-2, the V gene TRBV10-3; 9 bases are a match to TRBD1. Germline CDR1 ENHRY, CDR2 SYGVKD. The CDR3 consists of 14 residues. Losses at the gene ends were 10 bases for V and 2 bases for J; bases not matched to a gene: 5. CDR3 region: CASTGGANTGELFF. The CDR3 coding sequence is TGTGCCAGCACAGGGGGCGCAAACACCGGGGAGCTGTTTTTT.